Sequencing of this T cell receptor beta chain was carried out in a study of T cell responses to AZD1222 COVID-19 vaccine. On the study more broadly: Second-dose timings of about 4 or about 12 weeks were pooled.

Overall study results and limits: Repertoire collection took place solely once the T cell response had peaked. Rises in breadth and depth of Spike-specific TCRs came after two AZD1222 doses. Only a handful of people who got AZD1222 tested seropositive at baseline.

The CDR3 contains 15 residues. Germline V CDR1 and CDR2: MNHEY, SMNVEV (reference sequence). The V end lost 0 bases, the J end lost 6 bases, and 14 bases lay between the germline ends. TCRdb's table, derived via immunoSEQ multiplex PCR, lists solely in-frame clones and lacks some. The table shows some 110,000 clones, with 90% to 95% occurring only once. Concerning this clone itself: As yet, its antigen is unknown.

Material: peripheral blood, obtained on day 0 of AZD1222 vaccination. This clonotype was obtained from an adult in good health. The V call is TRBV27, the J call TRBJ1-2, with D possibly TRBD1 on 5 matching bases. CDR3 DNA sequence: TGTGCCAGCAGTTTATCGCCGGCAGGGCCAGATGGCTACACCTTC. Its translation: CASSLSPAGPDGYTF.